A few counts support the clone carrying this T cell receptor (beta chain). Trimming removed 5 bases at V and 3 bases at J, with 17 bases between. This CDR3 region has 14 residues. Germline values: CDR1 DFQATT, CDR2 SNEGSKA (reference sequence). This record comes from a study of T-cell memory formation after mild COVID-19. MiXCR was run by TCRdb on the 5' RACE reads, yielding one entry per CDR3 protein. The table includes approximately 210,000 distinct CDR3 sequences, approximately 20% detected once. The origin of this receptor is an adult woman who had mild COVID-19 (a few samples of this study predate the infection). Cell type and time point are not known. The sample consisted of PBMCs or a T cell subset sorted from them (not recorded which). V is TRBV20-1 and J is TRBJ2-7, with a tentative D call TRBD2 (6 bases). The CDR3 is CSAAPRRLDYEQYF. CDR3 DNA: TGCAGTGCTGCCCCAAGGAGACTAGACTACGAGCAGTACTTC.